This note documents a single T cell receptor beta chain sequence. Its cognate antigen is unknown. Assay used: immunoSEQ multiplex PCR; TCRdb lists only in-frame clones, some missing. This sample has a few million clones; 90% to 96% occur once, and the top ten carry less than 0.15%. Splitting the CD4+ cells yielded a CD45RA+ naive subset and a CD45RA-negative memory subset. CDR1 and CDR2 from the germline V gene are SGHAT and FQNNGV. CDR3 length: 13 residues. With 2 bases removed from V and 2 bases from J, the gap between germline ends came to 6 bases. The record originates from a study of shared clonotypes between healthy human individuals. Study-level information: Each donor's CD4 naive and CD4 memory cells filled three plates apiece, CD8 naive two, and CD8 memory one. Findings and caveats of the study: Expectations were that clonotype sharing among donors would be affected by sequencing depth. Sharing across four donors was seen in 4% to 6.5% of naive CD4 clonotypes.

Material for sequencing was naive CD4+ T cells sorted from blood. The sample's subset: CD45RA+ positively selected. The rearrangement uses TRBV11-2 and TRBJ1-2; D ambiguous. The receptor was isolated from a man aged 18 to 30 in good health. DNA of the CDR3: TGTGCCAGCAGCTTAACGGCGAACTATGGCTACACCTTC. This gives the protein CASSLTANYGYTF.